This T cell receptor (beta chain) stems from a study of blood T cell repertoires in COVID-19. Clinical history as reported by participants underpinned cohort assignment. Sequencing was performed with immunoSEQ multiplex PCR; in TCRdb, only in-frame clones are kept and a portion is missing. The sample carries about 180,000 clones, approximately 85% recorded once. This TCR derives from a man in his forties who had recovered from COVID-19. The sample consisted of PBMCs or T cells enriched from blood (not recorded which).

The CDR3 DNA sequence: TGTGCCAGTAAAGGGAGGGTACTAGCGGGTTCCGGGGAGCTGTTTTTT. Protein: CASKGRVLAGSGELFF. The chain carries TRBV19 and TRBJ2-2, with 9 bases matching TRBD2. Germline values: CDR1 LNHDA, CDR2 SQIVND (reference sequence). The J segment lost 6 bases and the V segment lost 7 bases, leaving 12 bases of the junction unmatched. The CDR3 consists of 16 residues.